This T cell receptor beta chain was documented in a study of CD4 T cells in relation to SARS-CoV-2 and coronaviruses (dated by TCRdb to the early 2020s). Background on the whole study: In the ViraFEST assay, PBMCs were grown with antigen for 10 to 11 days, and TCR beta CDR3s were then sequenced to identify antigen-specific clonal expansions. The negative reference condition was either a culture with an HIV-1 Nef peptide pool or a culture with no peptide. Using patient-derived lymphoblastoid cell lines, the shared crossreactive spike epitopes were mapped to their HLA restriction. At the level of individual TCR clonotypes, the study measured memory CD4+ T cell crossreactivity between SARS-CoV-2 spike protein and common cold coronavirus spike proteins. Samples from three pre-COVID donors and the naive versus memory experiments were sequenced with the Adaptive Biotechnologies TCR-sequencing kit; other data were Illumina-based. A different, Illumina-based TCR-beta assay was used to sequence expansion assays from other donors in the study. The full study reports these points: In 65% to 70% of donors, memory CD4+ clonotypes turned up that crossrecognized SARS-CoV-2 and at least one common cold coronavirus spike. The study was constrained by small numbers of patients and of tested TCRs. Since the crossreactivity analysis centred on spike protein, crossreactivity against other viral proteins was not assessed. Compared with monoreactive clones, crossreactive clones had significantly weaker SARS-CoV-2-driven expansion, a result consistent with antigenic imprinting. No donor contributed both pre-pandemic and post-infection samples, which limited tracing the source of pre-existing responses.

CD4+ T cells from unexposed donors were collected before the COVID-19 pandemic (2011-2018). After more than 9 days of culture, CD4+ T cells were isolated with the EasySep CD4+ T cell isolation kit. As cell number allowed, CD4+ T cells from unexposed donors were tested for reactivity to SARS-CoV-2 S and N and to four common cold coronavirus spike pools. PBMCs were cultured at 1.5 million to 2 million per well in IMDM supplemented with around 5% human AB serum and about 9.6 IU/ml IL-2. Half of the culture medium was replaced with fresh IL-2-containing medium on days 3 and 7. In general, triplicate replicate wells were used for every peptide culture condition. The leukapheresis product used for the unexposed donors was purchased from a commercial source. Ficoll-Paque PLUS gradient centrifugation was used to isolate PBMCs from either whole blood or leukapheresis product. PBMCs were either cryopreserved at -140 degrees C or used fresh in the expansion assay. The QIAamp Micro DNA Kit was used to extract genomic DNA from the CD4+ T cells.

Note on this clone: Its specific antigen is unknown. No base quality information exists; no much larger clone differs at one position.

The method was the immunoSEQ multiplex PCR assay. In the original analysis: During preprocessing, nonproductive sequences were removed, as were CDR3s that did not start with C, did not end with F or W, or were shorter than 7 amino acids. Antigen-specific clonotypes were called with the MANAFEST web app on the basis of expansion relative to the reference and to other culture wells. To be counted as positive, a clone had to show significant expansion compared with the reference culture, at an FDR below 0.05, in 2 of 3 replicate wells. For a clone to be considered positive, significant expansion relative to all other tandem wells and an odds ratio above 5 were also required. Pairwise Levenshtein distance, computed with the stringdist R package after three terminal residues were trimmed from each end, was used as the measure of CDR3 homology. Held by TCRdb, this immuneACCESS table contains in-frame sequences only and omits some clones. Under half of the omission traces to an unresolved V gene where checked; the cause of the rest is unknown. The V and J calls and clone size are taken from that table; D and trimming were inferred from the DNA. The sample yields 31,000 or so clones; 72% were counted once. Of the sample, about 12% is held by the ten largest clones.

The TCR originated in a human donor in good health. The material sequenced was CD4+ T cells from PBMCs, cultured in vitro.

CDR3 protein: CASSGVSGGAIDTQYF. The bases read TGCGCCAGCAGTGGAGTTAGCGGGGGGGCCATTGATACGCAGTATTTT. Recombination connected TRBV10-1 to TRBJ2-3; TRBD2 agrees with 11 junctional bases. The CDR3, from cysteine to phenylalanine, totals 16 residues. Only the CDR3 DNA stays, 48 bases, in frame from base 1. V is cut back by 4 bases and J by 6 bases, with 9 bases in the junction unmatched. Looking up the germline V gene (reference sequence) yields CDR1 WNHNN and CDR2 SYGVQD.